This passage covers 13 T cell receptor beta chains from one sample sequenced in a study of T cells in Graves' hyperthyroidism and ophthalmopathy (dated by TCRdb to the late 2010s). The receptor library was made with multiplex PCR. Reads for this sample came from an Illumina HiSeq 2000. TCR beta CDR3 regions were amplified from RNA transcripts. The TCR CDR3 was subjected to a first round of RT-PCR using the HTBI primer set and the Qiagen OneStep RT-PCR kit. Through fastp at Q25 and MiXCR, TCRdb rebuilt clones from the public reads, retaining in-frame beta chains. Here each entry gathers all rows of one CDR3 protein and keeps the most common genes and DNA. Counted in this sample were hundreds of thousands of distinct CDR3 sequences; approximately 14% of them appeared once. The top ten constitute around a quarter of the sample. The sequenced material came from blood. These receptor sequences come from a woman aged 18-29 years with Graves' hyperthyroidism that later progressed to Graves' ophthalmopathy.

The sample holds one count of this clonotype. V gene TRBV7-2 combines with J gene TRBJ2-7; maybe TRBD2 (5 bases). Germline CDR1 reads SGHTA; CDR2 reads FQGNSA. Trimming took off 5 bases at V and 2 bases at J, with 16 bases between the two ends. This CDR3 has 15 residues. CDR3 in amino acids: CASSPRDRKTYEQYF. DNA of the CDR3: TGTGCCAGCAGCCCCCGGGATCGAAAAACCTACGAGCAGTACTTC.

This clonotype was detected ten times or more. Here the CDR3 reads CASSYSSGGNTEAFF. The CDR3 DNA reads as TGTGCCAGCAGTTACTCGAGCGGGGGAAACACTGAAGCTTTCTTT. The gene calls are TRBV6-2 or TRBV6-3 and TRBJ1-1; possibly TRBD1 for D (5 bases). This CDR3 has 15 residues. The germline V gene has CDR1 MNHEY and CDR2 SVGEGT. V shed 0 bases and J shed 2 bases, with 10 bases lying between them.

This clonotype was seen ten or more times. V is TRBV7-2 and J is TRBJ2-2; 13 positions agree with TRBD2. Losses at the gene ends were 8 bases for V and 0 bases for J; bases not matched to a gene: 0. CDR1 and CDR2 (germline): SGHTA, FQGNSA. The CDR3 extends over 15 amino acids. In nucleotides, the CDR3 is TGTGCCAGCGGACTAGCGGGAGCGAACACCGGGGAGCTGTTTTTT. It encodes CASGLAGANTGELFF.

This clonotype was seen repeatedly, ten times or more. The rearrangement joins TRBV29-1 to TRBJ1-2; D possibly corresponds to TRBD1 (5 bases). V lost 5 bases and J 6 bases, leaving 10 bases between the germline ends. CDR1 SQVTM and CDR2 ANQGSEA come from the germline V gene. The CDR3 is made up of 11 amino acids. CDR3: CSVQRGDGYTF. The CDR3 coding sequence is TGCAGCGTTCAGCGGGGGGATGGCTACACCTTC.

This clonotype was picked up many times. The chain combines TRBV28 with TRBJ2-7; 8 bases are shared with TRBD2. Germline values: CDR1 MDHEN, CDR2 SYDVKM. The CDR3 length is 16 residues. V was pared by 3 bases and J by 0 bases, with 7 bases of the junction left unmatched. CDR3 in DNA: TGTGCCAGCAGTTTTCTTAGCGGGACGGACTCCTACGAGCAGTACTTC. Protein: CASSFLSGTDSYEQYF.

V usage is TRBV24-1 and J usage is TRBJ2-5; tentative D call: TRBD2 (6 bases). CDR3 size: 15 residues. Germline loops: CDR1 KGHDR, CDR2 SFDVKD. Trimming took 3 bases from V and 3 from J, leaving 13 bases between them. CDR3 protein: CATSDPSGGKETQYF. The DNA of the CDR3 is TGTGCCACCAGTGATCCCTCCGGAGGGAAAGAGACCCAGTACTTC.

As for this clonotype: One base away lies a much larger clone, so this may be a sequencing read error. This rearrangement joins TRBV13 to TRBJ1-4, with D unclear. The germline V gene has CDR1 PRHDT and CDR2 FYEKMQ (reference sequence). The CDR3 runs to 10 residues. The CDR3 spells CASKDENLFF. CDR3 bases: TGTGCCAGCAAGGATGAAAATCTGTTTTTT.

This clonotype was recorded many times. The chain has TRBV12-3 or TRBV12-4 and TRBJ2-3; TRBD2 aligns across 11 bases. J was trimmed by 1 base and V by 4 bases; bases with no gene match: 7. The CDR3 contains 17 residues. The CDR3 coding sequence is TGTGCCAGCAGTTCCTGGACTAGCGGGTTTGGCACAGATACGCAGTATTTT. Its protein product is CASSSWTSGFGTDTQYF.

This clonotype has just a few counts. This chain joins TRBV12-3 or TRBV12-4 and TRBJ2-1; 7 nucleotides match TRBD1. The CDR3 contains 14 residues. The V and J ends lost 8 bases and 6 bases, in that order; junction bases with no gene match: 10. CDR3 nucleotide sequence: TGTGCCAGCCATGAGAGGGGGCTGCCCAATGAGCAGTTCTTC. It translates to CASHERGLPNEQFF.

Ten or more counts support this clonotype. The chain is built from TRBV7-8 and TRBJ2-1; 10 bases match TRBD1. Germline lookup yields CDR1 SGHVS and CDR2 FQNEAQ. The CDR3 extends over 16 amino acids. V lost 4 bases, J lost 8 bases, and 11 bases stayed unmatched. CDR3 DNA sequence: TGTGCCAGCAGCTCCCTCCTCGGACAGGGGGGCGATGAGCAGTTCTTC. It specifies CASSSLLGQGGDEQFF.

At least ten counts were recorded for this clonotype. The gene calls are TRBV6-2 or TRBV6-3 and TRBJ2-1; D ambiguous. Germline values: CDR1 MNHEY, CDR2 SVGEGT. The ends were cut back, 6 bases at V and 7 bases at J, with 25 bases in the middle. CDR3 size: 17 residues. The CDR3, as DNA: TGTGCCAGCAGAAAGGGTCGGTACAGCCTCACCGGGAATGAGCAGTTCTTC. This sequence encodes CASRKGRYSLTGNEQFF.

This rearrangement joins TRBV28 to TRBJ2-1; D is unclear. This CDR3 has 14 amino acids. The germline V gene has CDR1 MDHEN and CDR2 SYDVKM. The V and J ends lost 2 bases and 3 bases respectively, with 8 bases between them. CDR3 region: CASSLRLDYNEQFF. In DNA form, the CDR3 reads TGTGCCAGCAGTTTACGGCTCGACTACAATGAGCAGTTCTTC.

This clonotype was observed a few times. This chain links TRBV9 with TRBJ2-5; TRBD1 aligns across 7 bases. CDR3 size: 15 residues. V lost 4 bases to trimming and J lost 4 bases; unmatched junction nucleotides: 10. Germline lookup yields CDR1 SGDLS and CDR2 YYNGEE. Here the CDR3 reads CASSPPWDSGETQYF. Written as DNA, the CDR3 is TGTGCCAGCAGCCCACCTTGGGACAGCGGAGAGACCCAGTACTTC.